The 14 T cell receptor beta chains in this list originate from one sample, sequenced in a study of T cell responses to AZD1222 COVID-19 vaccine. The protocol was immunoSEQ multiplex PCR, while the TCRdb copy is restricted to in-frame clones and leaves out a portion. The sample lists 55,000 to 85,000 clones, around 84% occurring once. Sequenced here: peripheral blood, sampled on day 0 of AZD1222 vaccination. The source is an adult in good health.

V and J are TRBV30 and TRBJ1-1; perhaps TRBD1 as D (5 bases). The CDR3 contains 17 residues. V was pared by 0 bases and J by 0 bases, with 17 bases between. Germline-derived CDR1 and CDR2 are GTSNPN and SVGIG (reference sequence). CDR3 amino acids: CAWSVGARRGVNTEAFF. CDR3 DNA sequence: TGTGCCTGGAGTGTAGGGGCGCGTAGAGGGGTGAACACTGAAGCTTTCTTT.

The rearrangement links TRBV6-5 to TRBJ2-2; possibly TRBD1 or TRBD2 for D (5 bases each). Germline V gene data show CDR1 as MNHEY and CDR2 as SVGAGI. This CDR3 has 15 residues. V was trimmed by 5 bases and J by 2 bases, leaving 12 bases between them. CDR3: CASSQKGPNTGELFF. In nucleotides, the CDR3 is TGTGCCAGCAGTCAAAAGGGACCTAACACCGGGGAGCTGTTTTTT.

To note about this clone: One end of the junction is discordant with germline, which a read error may explain. The CDR3 is CASSLAGGRQETQYF. Here the CDR3 DNA reads TGTGCTAGCAGCTTAGCGGGGGGCCGCCAAGAGACCCAGTACTTC. The chain uses TRBV7-7 and TRBJ2-5, with 10 nucleotides matching TRBD2. The CDR3 spans 15 residues. Germline loops: CDR1 SSHAT, CDR2 FNYEAQ (reference sequence).

The rearrangement uses TRBV3-1 (or the pseudogene TRBV3-2) and TRBJ1-3, with D uncertain. V was trimmed by 2 bases and J by 5 bases, leaving 7 bases between them. This CDR3 comprises 13 residues. Germline values: CDR1 LGHDT, CDR2 YNNKEL (reference sequence). CDR3 coding DNA: TGTGCCAGCAGCCAAACAAGAAGAAACACCATATATTTT. Its protein is CASSQTRRNTIYF.

V gene TRBV7-2 combines with J gene TRBJ2-7; D gene ambiguous. The CDR3 runs to 14 residues. Trimming took off 2 bases at V and 0 bases at J, with 8 bases between the two ends. Germline V CDR1 and CDR2: SGHTA, FQGNSA. CDR3 bases: TGTGCCAGCAGCTTAAACCCACACTCCTACGAGCAGTACTTC. It specifies CASSLNPHSYEQYF.

The rearrangement links TRBV25-1 to TRBJ1-1; D perhaps matches TRBD1 (5 bases). The germline CDR1 and CDR2 sequences are MGHDK and SYGVNS. Trimming removed 6 bases from V and 3 bases from J, with 14 bases in between. The CDR3 loop spans 14 amino acids. The CDR3 coding sequence is TGTGCCAGCAGGATCCCGGGGGGTGACACTGAAGCTTTCTTT. Protein sequence: CASRIPGGDTEAFF.

The chain is built from TRBV7-2 and TRBJ2-1; a weak D match, TRBD2 (5 bases). Trimming cost V 1 base and J 9 bases, with 22 bases left between them. The CDR3 is made up of 17 amino acids. Germline CDR1 reads SGHTA; CDR2 reads FQGNSA. CDR3 in DNA: TGTGCCAGCAGCTTAGGGGCTGAGCGGACGATCGGTCGTGAGCAGTTCTTC. This translates into CASSLGAERTIGREQFF. Based on the CDR3 plus reference TRBV7-2 and TRBJ2-1, the full variable domain is GAGVSQSPSNKVTEKGKDVELRCDPISGHTALYWYRQSLGQGLEFLIYFQGNSAPDKSGLPSDRFSAERTGGSVSTLTIQRTQQEDSAVYLCASSLGAERTIGREQFFGPGTRLTVL.

The chain carries TRBV18 and TRBJ1-6, with D unclear. The CDR3 spans 19 residues. V lost 3 bases, J lost 0 bases, and 18 bases lay in between. The germline gives CDR1 KGHSH, CDR2 LQKENI. The CDR3 loop is CASSPLSRGGSSYNSPLHF. CDR3 in DNA: TGTGCCAGCTCACCCCTCTCCCGCGGCGGGAGCTCCTATAATTCACCCCTCCACTTT. The full variable domain, in which reference TRBV18 and TRBJ1-6 provide the parts outside the CDR3, is NAGVMQNPRHLVRRRGQEARLRCSPMKGHSHVYWYRQLPEEGLKFMVYLQKENIIDESGMPKERFSAEFPKEGPSILRIQQVVRGDSAAYFCASSPLSRGGSSYNSPLHFGNGTRLTVT.

The chain recombines TRBV6-5 with TRBJ1-2, with 7 bases identical to TRBD1. The junction had 4 bases not matched to a gene; V was cut back by 0 bases and J by 0 bases. Looked up from germline, CDR1 is MNHEY and CDR2 is SVGAGI. The CDR3 is 16 amino acids. DNA of the CDR3: TGTGCCAGCAGTTACTCCTGGACAGGTACTAACTATGGCTACACCTTC. Amino acid sequence: CASSYSWTGTNYGYTF.

The CDR3 DNA is TGTGCCAGCAGTTCTTGGGGGACCGGGGAGCTGTTTTTT. Translated: CASSSWGTGELFF. This chain connects TRBV2 to TRBJ2-2; D might be TRBD1 or TRBD2, each matching 5 bases. Germline CDR1 SNHLY, CDR2 FYNNEI. Trimming removed 5 bases at V and 5 bases at J, with 9 bases between. The length of the CDR3 is 13 residues.

This sequence joins TRBV28 and TRBJ1-1; D remains unclear. The V end lost 3 bases, the J end lost 3 bases, and 5 bases lay between the germline ends. The CDR3 has 12 residues. Germline V gene lookup returns CDR1 MDHEN and CDR2 SYDVKM. The CDR3: CASSLQDTEAFF. CDR3 sequence (DNA): TGTGCCAGCAGTTTGCAGGACACTGAAGCTTTCTTT.

This chain links TRBV6-2 or TRBV6-3 with TRBJ1-2, with a possible D match to TRBD1 (6 bases). The CDR3 contains 14 residues. V lost 5 bases and J 0 bases, leaving 10 bases between the germline ends. CDR1 and CDR2 (germline): MNHEY, SVGEGT. This CDR3 reads CASSRTEPNYGYTF. CDR3 nucleotides: TGTGCCAGCAGTCGGACAGAGCCTAACTATGGCTACACCTTC.

This clone was found once. DNA of the CDR3: TGTGCCAGCAGCTTAGTCGGTGGGGTCTCTGGAAACACCATATATTTT. Encoded protein: CASSLVGGVSGNTIYF. The chain uses TRBV7-2 and TRBJ1-3, with D unresolved. Germline-derived CDR1 and CDR2 are SGHTA and FQGNSA. Trimming took off 1 base at V and 0 bases at J, with 10 bases between the two ends. The CDR3 spans 16 residues.

V usage is TRBV20-1 and J usage is TRBJ2-7; perhaps D is TRBD1 or TRBD2 (6 bases each). The germline V gene has CDR1 DFQATT and CDR2 SNEGSKA (reference sequence). V lost 3 bases to trimming and J lost 2 bases, with 14 bases between them. The CDR3 is 14 residues long. The chain's CDR3 is CSASGGTLPYEQYF. The DNA for the CDR3 is TGCAGTGCTAGTGGGGGGACATTGCCCTACGAGCAGTACTTC.